The next 25 T cell receptor beta chains were all read from a single sample in a study of regulatory T cells in long-lasting Graves disease (dated by TCRdb to about 2021). The intended sense of this specimen's time point label: newly diagnosed GD, antithyroid drugs for less than 3 months. RNA was extracted from PBMCs in TRIzol for both TCR sequencing and RNA sequencing. The library was obtained by multiplex PCR. Sequenced using an Illumina HiSeq 4000. TCR beta libraries were built with iRepertoire HTBI primers and Arm-PCR amplification of CDR3 regions. Using fastp at Q25 and MiXCR, TCRdb reprocessed the public reads and kept productive beta chains. Each CDR3 protein appears once, grouped with its most common genes and DNA. The sample data list roughly 610,000 distinct CDR3 sequences, and approximately 15% of these were observed just once. The top ten constitute 15% to 20% of the sample. These same records also appear under a second study, on T cells in Graves' hyperthyroidism and ophthalmopathy.

Sequenced material: peripheral blood mononuclear cells (PBMCs), taken at new diagnosis, from a patient treated with antithyroid drugs. The receptor set was obtained from a woman in her twenties or thirties with Graves disease. Donor details come from another sample of the same person, matched by shared clones.

This clonotype was picked up many times. The J gene is TRBJ2-3, the V gene TRBV6-2 or TRBV6-3; D might be TRBD1 or TRBD2, each matching 5 bases. Germline lookup yields CDR1 MNHEY and CDR2 SVGEGT. V was cut by 6 bases and J by 8 bases, with 12 bases left in between. The CDR3 is 12 amino acids. CDR3 bases: TGTGCCAGCAGCGAGGGGTACGTTACGCAGTATTTT. Residues: CASSEGYVTQYF.

In this sample, this clonotype turned up a few times. A clone one base away is much larger, so this may be a read error. J is TRBJ1-1 and V is TRBV6-2 or TRBV6-3; D is possibly TRBD1 (5 bases). V was clipped by 6 bases and J by 0 bases, with 14 bases between them. This CDR3 contains 15 residues. CDR1 MNHEY and CDR2 SVGEGT come from the germline V gene. The CDR3 spells CASRKRGGLNTEAFF. For the CDR3, the DNA is TGTGCCAGCAGAAAACGGGGCGGCTTGAACACTGAAGCTTTCTTT.

The sample holds many counts of this clonotype. V and J are TRBV28 and TRBJ2-7; 12 positions agree with TRBD2. V lost 5 bases and J lost 4; bases outside the gene matches: 6. Germline loops: CDR1 MDHEN, CDR2 SYDVKM. The CDR3 extends over 15 amino acids. CDR3 sequence (DNA): TGTGCCAGCAGTCGGACTAGCGGGAAAGGGTACGAGCAGTACTTC. Protein sequence: CASSRTSGKGYEQYF. The entire variable domain, with the rest obtained from reference TRBV28 and TRBJ2-7, is as follows: DVKVTQSSRYLVKRTGEKVFLECVQDMDHENMFWYRQDPGLGLRLIYFSYDVKMKEKGDIPEGYSVSREKKERFSLILESASTNQTSMYLCASSRTSGKGYEQYFGPGTRLTVT.

V is TRBV3-1 and J is TRBJ1-1; D is uncertain. V was trimmed by 7 bases and J by 5 bases, leaving 14 bases between them. This CDR3 contains 13 residues. Germline V gene data show CDR1 as LGHDT and CDR2 as YNNKEL (reference sequence). CDR3 sequence (DNA): TGTGCCAGCAAGCCACCGGAATTAACTGAAGCTTTCTTT. Residues: CASKPPELTEAFF.

This clonotype was detected many times. The chain uses TRBV28 and TRBJ2-3; D possibly corresponds to TRBD1 (7 bases). Germline assignment: CDR1 MDHEN and CDR2 SYDVKM. V was cut by 5 bases and J by 3 bases, with 12 bases left in between. This CDR3 has 14 amino acids. The CDR3 reads CASSDPGGTDTQYF. The CDR3 bases are TGTGCCAGCAGTGATCCAGGGGGGACAGATACGCAGTATTTT.

This clonotype was found many times. CDR3 in DNA: TGTGCCAGCAGAGGGGAGGCTAATGAAAAACTGTTTTTT. Its translation is CASRGEANEKLFF. The rearrangement joins TRBV2 to TRBJ1-4; D possibly corresponds to TRBD1 (5 bases). Germline assignment: CDR1 SNHLY and CDR2 FYNNEI. The CDR3 runs 13 residues. Trimming took 6 bases from V and 3 from J, leaving 8 bases between them.

Many counts were recorded for this clonotype. The gene calls are TRBV5-4 and TRBJ2-5; no reliable D call. The germline V gene has CDR1 SGHNT and CDR2 YYREEE (reference sequence). V was clipped by 4 bases and J by 1 base, with 11 bases between them. This CDR3 has 14 residues. The CDR3: CASSRAAGQETQYF. As DNA, the CDR3 is TGTGCCAGCAGCCGGGCGGCAGGCCAAGAGACCCAGTACTTC.

Only a few counts were recorded for this clonotype. The J gene is TRBJ1-2, the V gene TRBV29-1, with no clear D. V gave up 3 bases and J gave up 2 bases, with 4 bases separating them. Germline V lookup: CDR1 SQVTM, CDR2 ANQGSEA. CDR3 size: 11 residues. The CDR3 coding sequence is TGCAGCGTTGACGGGAACTATGGCTACACCTTC. Encoded protein: CSVDGNYGYTF.

The rearrangement links TRBV7-9 to TRBJ2-1; tentatively, D is TRBD2 (6 bases). Trimming cost V 9 bases and J 7 bases, with 10 bases left between them. This CDR3 has 11 residues. The germline V gene has CDR1 SEHNR and CDR2 FQNEAQ (reference sequence). This chain's CDR3 is CASQGGNEQFF. CDR3 nucleotides: TGTGCCAGTCAAGGAGGGAATGAGCAGTTCTTC. Combining the CDR3 with reference TRBV7-9 and TRBJ2-1 gives the whole variable domain DTGVSQNPRHKITKRGQNVTFRCDPISEHNRLYWYRQTLGQGPEFLTYFQNEAQLEKSRLLSDRFSAERPKGSFSTLEIQRTEQGDSAMYLCASQGGNEQFFGPGTRLTVL.

V usage is TRBV12-3 or TRBV12-4 and J usage is TRBJ1-1; D unclear. Trimming left V 7 bases short and J 8 bases short, with 20 bases between. The CDR3 is made up of 14 amino acids. CDR3 in DNA: TGTGCCAGCACCACGGGCTTCCGGGGTCGCGAAGCTTTCTTT. It codes for CASTTGFRGREAFF.

This clonotype was detected a few times. The chain carries TRBV19 and TRBJ2-7, with TRBD2 identical over 11 bases. This CDR3 spans 19 amino acids. J lost 0 bases, V lost 5 bases, and 15 bases had no gene match. Germline lookup yields CDR1 LNHDA and CDR2 SQIVND (reference sequence). CDR3 amino acids: CASSQRLAGSDKSSYEQYF. In nucleotides, the CDR3 is TGTGCCAGTAGTCAAAGACTAGCGGGATCCGATAAGAGCTCCTACGAGCAGTACTTC.

This clonotype was found a few times. This rearrangement joins TRBV10-3 to TRBJ1-1, with D possibly TRBD1 on 5 matching bases. V was shortened by 6 bases and J by 6 bases, with 20 bases between the two germline ends. From germline, CDR1 is ENHRY and CDR2 SYGVKD. This CDR3 is 15 amino acids long. The CDR3 spells CAISEGFEGRPEAFF. CDR3 bases: TGTGCCATCAGCGAGGGGTTTGAGGGACGGCCTGAAGCTTTCTTT.

Turning to this clonotype: This may arise from a read error, as a much more abundant clone is one base away. The chain joins TRBV7-9 to TRBJ2-7; 9 bases agree with TRBD1. The germline gives CDR1 SEHNR, CDR2 FQNEAQ (reference sequence). V lost 6 bases to trimming and J lost 0 bases; unmatched junction nucleotides: 9. This CDR3 comprises 16 residues. CDR3 in DNA: TGTGCCAGCAGTCCAACAGGGGGCAGAGGCTCCTACGAGCAGTACTTC. This translates into CASSPTGGRGSYEQYF.

This clonotype has only a few counts. V is TRBV24-1 and J is TRBJ2-7; no clear D gene. Germline loops: CDR1 KGHDR, CDR2 SFDVKD. The CDR3 runs to 13 residues. Between the trimmed V and J ends, which lost 3 bases and 3 bases, there was a span of 8 bases. The CDR3 bases are TGTGCCACCAGTGATGACCTCCGCTACGAGCAGTACTTC. This codes for CATSDDLRYEQYF.

The gene calls are TRBV30 and TRBJ1-1; TRBD1 might be the D (6 bases). Germline V lookup: CDR1 GTSNPN, CDR2 SVGIG (reference sequence). CDR3 length equals 12 residues. Trimming cost V 3 bases and J 6 bases, with 11 bases left between them. The CDR3 DNA is TGTGCCTGGAGCCGACAGGTCCCTGAAGCTTTCTTT. It codes for CAWSRQVPEAFF.

This clonotype was counted many times. The chain employs TRBV7-2 and TRBJ1-5; D is possibly TRBD1 (5 bases). V was cut by 4 bases and J by 3 bases, with 10 bases left in between. The germline V gene encodes CDR1 SGHTA and CDR2 FQGNSA. The CDR3 loop spans 14 amino acids. In DNA, the CDR3 is TGTGCCAGCAGCTCGGGACCGCTCAATCAGCCCCAGCATTTT. Translation gives CASSSGPLNQPQHF.

This clonotype was seen many times. This chain uses TRBV28 with TRBJ2-7; D not certain. V was clipped by 6 bases and J by 2 bases, with 14 bases between them. The CDR3 loop spans 14 amino acids. The germline V gene encodes CDR1 MDHEN and CDR2 SYDVKM. The CDR3 DNA reads as TGTGCCAGCAGACCGGGCCCCAACCCCTACGAGCAGTACTTC. It translates to CASRPGPNPYEQYF.

This clonotype was found many times. The V and J genes are TRBV28 and TRBJ2-5; D unclear. Trimming left V 3 bases short and J 5 bases short, with 16 bases between. The CDR3 is 15 amino acids. The germline V gene has CDR1 MDHEN and CDR2 SYDVKM. The CDR3 DNA reads TGTGCCAGCAGTTTCAGCCCTACCCCACAGGAGACCCAGTACTTC. It codes for CASSFSPTPQETQYF.

This clonotype was found many times. The chain employs TRBV7-2 and TRBJ1-1, with D hard to call. Between the trimmed V and J ends, which lost 10 bases and 2 bases, there was a span of 14 bases. CDR3 size: 13 residues. CDR1 and CDR2 (germline): SGHTA, FQGNSA. The CDR3 DNA reads TGTGCCACCACGGACGGGTTAAACACTGAAGCTTTCTTT. This codes for CATTDGLNTEAFF. The full variable domain, rest sourced from reference TRBV7-2 and TRBJ1-1, is GAGVSQSPSNKVTEKGKDVELRCDPISGHTALYWYRQSLGQGLEFLIYFQGNSAPDKSGLPSDRFSAERTGGSVSTLTIQRTQQEDSAVYLCATTDGLNTEAFFGQGTRLTVV.

This clonotype was seen ten or more times. The chain has TRBV24-1 and TRBJ1-1, with 9 bases lining up with TRBD1. The CDR3 sequence is 14 residues long. Germline loops: CDR1 KGHDR, CDR2 SFDVKD. V lost 3 bases and J lost 5; bases outside the gene matches: 3. CDR3 protein: CATSDSGTGTEAFF. In nucleotides, the CDR3 is TGTGCCACCAGTGATAGCGGGACAGGGACTGAAGCTTTCTTT.

On this clonotype itself: This sequence may be a read error, since a much larger clone differs from it by one base. V is TRBV27 and J is TRBJ2-3; 7 nucleotides line up with TRBD1. V lost 3 bases to trimming and J lost 6 bases; unmatched junction nucleotides: 9. This CDR3 is 15 amino acids long. Germline loops: CDR1 MNHEY, CDR2 SMNVEV (reference sequence). CDR3 residues: CASSLFTGESDTQYF. DNA for the CDR3: TGTGCCAGCAGTTTGTTTACAGGGGAGTCGGATACGCAGTATTTT.

The chain links TRBV18 to TRBJ2-3, with D possibly matching TRBD2 (6 bases). The CDR3 spans 17 residues. Germline lookup yields CDR1 KGHSH and CDR2 LQKENI. Trimming left V 1 base short and J 4 bases short, with 18 bases between. CDR3 sequence (DNA): TGTGCCAGCTCACCACGGGCTAGCGAAACGCGGCCAGATACGCAGTATTTT. Translation gives CASSPRASETRPDTQYF.

Concerning this clonotype itself: The junction and the germline gene differ at one end; a read error may be behind it. The CDR3 region is CAGSPRGVGGELFF. CDR3 coding DNA: TGTGCCGGCAGCCCCCGCGGGGTGGGCGGGGAGCTGTTTTTT. The V and J genes are TRBV25-1 and TRBJ2-2, with a possible D match to TRBD2 (6 bases). The germline V gene encodes CDR1 MGHDK and CDR2 SYGVNS. The CDR3 extends over 14 amino acids.

The chain couples TRBV3-1 to TRBJ2-7; D might be TRBD1 or TRBD2, each matching 5 bases. The CDR3 length is 16 residues. Germline CDR1 and CDR2: LGHDT and YNNKEL (reference sequence). Trimming left V 1 base short and J 2 bases short, with 15 bases between. The CDR3 region has the DNA TGTGCCAGCAGCCAAGGAGGGGCGGTTCCAACCTACGAGCAGTACTTC. It encodes CASSQGGAVPTYEQYF.

This clonotype appeared a few times. The V and J genes are TRBV5-1 and TRBJ2-3, with 8 bases identical to TRBD1. Germline V gene data show CDR1 as SGHRS and CDR2 as YFSETQ. The V segment lost 2 bases and the J segment 4 bases; nucleotides outside the gene matches: 9. This CDR3 comprises 16 residues. In DNA form, the CDR3 reads TGCGCCAGCAGCTTTGCCGGACAGGGTGGGCCAGATACGCAGTATTTT. Protein: CASSFAGQGGPDTQYF. The variable domain in full, with the rest retrieved from reference TRBV5-1 and TRBJ2-3, is KAGVTQTPRYLIKTRGQQVTLSCSPISGHRSVSWYQQTPGQGLQFLFEYFSETQRNKGNFPGRFSGRQFSNSRSEMNVSTLELGDSALYLCASSFAGQGGPDTQYFGPGTRLTVL.